This TCR beta chain was sequenced in a study of shared clonotypes between healthy human individuals. Study-wide background: Each donor's CD8 memory used one plate, CD8 naive two, each CD4 subset three.

Worth noting for this clone: This CDR3 is also generated by other DNA sequences in the sample.

The authors ran the assay at deep level. Each sorted subset replicate got 200 ng genomic DNA, 25,000 to 35,000 genomes. TCRdb's copy holds only in-frame clones and misses some; the assay was immunoSEQ multiplex PCR. The table has about 770,000 clones, approximately 72% seen once; the top ten hold less than 2%. Donors included only healthy HIV-negative adults lacking recent acute infections or vaccinations. The CDR3 covers 15 residues. The V segment lost 2 bases and the J segment 6 bases; nucleotides outside the gene matches: 5. Germline CDR1 is MNHNS and CDR2 is SASEGT. The source material was memory CD4+ T cells sorted from blood. The subset: CD45RA-negative fraction. V usage is TRBV6-1 and J usage is TRBJ2-1; 9 bases map to TRBD2. The source is a woman aged 25 to 39 in good health. The CDR3 sequence is CASSELAGGPNEQFF. CDR3 nucleotide sequence: TGTGCCAGCAGTGAATTGGCGGGAGGGCCCAATGAGCAGTTCTTC.